This T cell receptor (beta chain) was retrieved from a study of blood T cell repertoires in COVID-19. Study-level background: Collection of acute and convalescent COVID-19 samples took place in the United States, Italy and Spain.

CDR1 is SGHTA and CDR2 is FQGNSA in the germline V gene. The CDR3 sequence is 14 residues long. V was trimmed by 1 base and J by 5 bases, leaving 11 bases between them. Seattle's enrolled individuals joined amid active infection and were then monitored longitudinally. In the original processing: For nucleated cells, counts were estimated from reference gene primer amplification. TCRdb keeps only in-frame clones here, not all; method: immunoSEQ multiplex PCR. V and J calls and clone size are given by that table; D and trimming were obtained from the DNA. The repertoire holds fewer than 200,000 clones, with 75% to 90% as singletons.

This receptor was taken from a woman in her 70s with COVID-19, enrolled during active disease. This rearrangement joins TRBV7-2 to TRBJ2-5; D unresolved. The material sequenced was peripheral blood. The CDR3 coding sequence is TGTGCCAGCAGCTTAGTAACTGCCAGGGAGACCCAGTACTTC. Protein: CASSLVTARETQYF.